The 16 T cell receptor beta chains presented below share a single source sample, sequenced in a study of PD-L1 blockade in urothelial cancer. Assay: immunoSEQ multiplex PCR; the TCRdb copy retains only in-frame clones and omits some. The table has about 100,000 clones, around 85% seen once. The starting material was PBMCs, obtained around atezolizumab (anti-PD-L1) treatment. These receptor sequences come from a man aged 50 to 60 with urothelial cancer.

This chain joins TRBV19 and TRBJ2-5; the match to TRBD1 covers 7 bases. The CDR3 totals 13 residues. Looked up from germline, CDR1 is LNHDA and CDR2 is SQIVND (reference sequence). The ends lost 3 bases at V and 4 bases at J; junction bases unmatched: 2. In nucleotides, the CDR3 is TGTGCCAGTAGTATCCGGGACAGAGAGACCCAGTACTTC. This sequence encodes CASSIRDRETQYF.

The V and J genes are TRBV7-8 and TRBJ2-2; TRBD2 agrees at 10 bases. With 11 bases clipped from V and 2 bases from J, the junction kept 5 bases outside the gene matches. This CDR3 contains 14 residues. The germline gives CDR1 SGHVS, CDR2 FQNEAQ. CDR3: CAVAGGINTGELFF. CDR3 DNA: TGTGCCGTAGCGGGAGGCATAAACACCGGGGAGCTGTTTTTT.

This clone was detected only once. The chain uses TRBV29-1 and TRBJ2-3, with 7 bases matching TRBD1. V shed 6 bases, J shed 4 bases, and the junction held 13 bases outside the gene matches. Germline V gene sequence: CDR1 SQVTM, CDR2 ANQGSEA. CDR3 size: 15 residues. The CDR3 spells CSVQTGDGWADTQYF. The CDR3 region has the DNA TGCAGCGTCCAAACAGGGGATGGTTGGGCAGATACGCAGTATTTT.

CDR3 coding DNA: TGTGCCAGCAGTGAAGCGCCTAGCGGTCCCTACGAGCAGTACTTC. It codes for CASSEAPSGPYEQYF. This chain joins TRBV6-1 and TRBJ2-7, with 7 bases matching TRBD2. The CDR3 has 15 amino acids. The germline V gene encodes CDR1 MNHNS and CDR2 SASEGT. J was trimmed by 2 bases and V by 0 bases; bases with no gene match: 4.

The rearrangement joins TRBV7-2 to TRBJ2-7, with 8 nucleotides matching TRBD1. Germline loops: CDR1 SGHTA, CDR2 FQGNSA. With 3 bases clipped from V and 3 bases from J, the junction kept 4 bases outside the gene matches. This CDR3 comprises 14 residues. This CDR3 is CASSFATGVYEQYF. CDR3 nucleotide sequence: TGTGCCAGCAGCTTCGCGACAGGGGTCTACGAGCAGTACTTC.

This chain links TRBV29-1 with TRBJ1-1; 7 bases fit TRBD1. The J segment lost 1 base and the V segment lost 6 bases, leaving 8 bases of the junction unmatched. The V gene's germline CDR1 is SQVTM and CDR2 ANQGSEA. CDR3 length equals 14 residues. The CDR3 reads CSVEPGTENTEAFF. The CDR3 DNA sequence: TGCAGCGTCGAGCCGGGGACAGAGAACACTGAAGCTTTCTTT. The full variable domain, completed using reference TRBV29-1 and TRBJ1-1, is SAVISQKPSRDICQRGTSLTIQCQVDSQVTMMFWYRQQPGQSLTLIATANQGSEATYESGFVIDKFPISRPNLTFSTLTVSNMSPEDSSIYLCSVEPGTENTEAFFGQGTRLTVV.

V is TRBV27 and J is TRBJ2-3; maybe TRBD1 (6 bases). Trimming took 6 bases from V and 3 from J, leaving 10 bases between them. Germline CDR1 is MNHEY and CDR2 is SMNVEV (reference sequence). The CDR3 is 13 amino acids. The CDR3 DNA sequence: TGTGCCAGCAGACAGGGAAGGACAGATACGCAGTATTTT. It encodes CASRQGRTDTQYF.

Remarks on this clone: Within the sample, other DNA sequences also encode this same CDR3. The CDR3: CASSPRDRGYEQYF. The CDR3 DNA reads TGTGCCAGCAGCCCCCGGGACAGGGGCTACGAGCAGTACTTC. The chain has TRBV7-9 and TRBJ2-7; 10 bases are a match to TRBD1. Germline values: CDR1 SEHNR, CDR2 FQNEAQ (reference sequence). The CDR3 contains 14 residues. Unmatched junction bases numbered 4, after V lost 5 bases and J lost 3 bases.

This clone was seen a handful of times. This rearrangement joins TRBV28 to TRBJ1-2, with D possibly TRBD1 on 6 matching bases. The ends were cut back, 6 bases at V and 4 bases at J, with 12 bases in the middle. CDR3 size: 13 residues. Germline assignment: CDR1 MDHEN and CDR2 SYDVKM. The CDR3 is CASRLTGLYGYTF. The CDR3 region has the DNA TGTGCCAGCAGACTAACAGGGCTCTATGGCTACACCTTC.

The V call is TRBV7-9, the J call TRBJ1-3; 7 bases match TRBD1. Germline CDR1 SEHNR, CDR2 FQNEAQ (reference sequence). CDR3 length equals 15 residues. The junction had 6 bases not matched to a gene; V was cut back by 1 base and J by 6 bases. CDR3 nucleotide sequence: TGTGCCAGCAGCTTAGGGGGGACAGAGAAAAACACCATATATTTT. Translating it yields CASSLGGTEKNTIYF.

The genes are TRBV9 and TRBJ1-1; 7 positions agree with TRBD1. The CDR3 sequence is 16 residues long. Losses at the gene ends were 3 bases for V and 0 bases for J; bases not matched to a gene: 8. Germline V lookup: CDR1 SGDLS, CDR2 YYNGEE. Written as DNA, the CDR3 is TGTGCCAGCAGCGCCCAAACAGGGGTCATGAACACTGAAGCTTTCTTT. This translates into CASSAQTGVMNTEAFF.

The V gene is TRBV5-6, the J gene TRBJ1-1, with D tentatively TRBD1 (6 bases). The germline V gene encodes CDR1 SGHDT and CDR2 YYEEEE. V shed 0 bases and J shed 5 bases, with 17 bases lying between them. This CDR3 is built from 16 residues. The CDR3 region is CASSLAGVRGWTEAFF. CDR3 in DNA: TGTGCCAGCAGCTTGGCCGGGGTCAGGGGTTGGACTGAAGCTTTCTTT.

The chain combines TRBV19 with TRBJ2-5; D perhaps matches TRBD1 (7 bases). Per the germline V gene, CDR1 is LNHDA and CDR2 is SQIVND (reference sequence). V lost 6 bases and J lost 5, with 13 bases in between. This CDR3 is 13 amino acids long. CDR3 DNA: TGTGCCAGTAGGGGCGCAGGGGGGGAGACCCAGTACTTC. It translates to CASRGAGGETQYF. The full variable domain, with the rest looked up from reference TRBV19 and TRBJ2-5, is DGGITQSPKYLFRKEGQNVTLSCEQNLNHDAMYWYRQDPGQGLRLIYYSQIVNDFQKGDIAEGYSVSREKKESFPLTVTSAQKNPTAFYLCASRGAGGETQYFGPGTRLLVL.

The V call is TRBV14, the J call TRBJ2-3, with TRBD2 matching 7 bases. From germline, CDR1 is SGHDN and CDR2 FVKESK. This CDR3 region has 17 residues. The trim removed 3 bases at V and 2 bases at J, leaving 11 bases unmatched. The chain's CDR3 is CASSHQGGRAPTDTQYF. In DNA, the CDR3 is TGTGCCAGCAGCCACCAAGGAGGGAGGGCCCCCACAGATACGCAGTATTTT.

The chain employs TRBV25-1 and TRBJ2-7; the D is unclear. Trimming pared 6 bases from V and 1 base from J, leaving 10 bases between. Per germline, CDR1 MGHDK and CDR2 SYGVNS. The CDR3 has 13 amino acids. The CDR3 bases are TGTGCCAGCAGAGAGGCGGCATCCTACGAGCAGTACTTC. Residues: CASREAASYEQYF.

The gene calls are TRBV6-1 and TRBJ1-6; D not resolved. The CDR3 is made up of 13 amino acids. V gave up 8 bases and J gave up 5 bases, with 10 bases separating them. Germline CDR1 and CDR2: MNHNS and SASEGT. The CDR3 loop reads CASGGRNNSPLHF. The DNA of the CDR3 is TGTGCCAGCGGAGGTCGTAATAATTCACCCCTCCACTTT.